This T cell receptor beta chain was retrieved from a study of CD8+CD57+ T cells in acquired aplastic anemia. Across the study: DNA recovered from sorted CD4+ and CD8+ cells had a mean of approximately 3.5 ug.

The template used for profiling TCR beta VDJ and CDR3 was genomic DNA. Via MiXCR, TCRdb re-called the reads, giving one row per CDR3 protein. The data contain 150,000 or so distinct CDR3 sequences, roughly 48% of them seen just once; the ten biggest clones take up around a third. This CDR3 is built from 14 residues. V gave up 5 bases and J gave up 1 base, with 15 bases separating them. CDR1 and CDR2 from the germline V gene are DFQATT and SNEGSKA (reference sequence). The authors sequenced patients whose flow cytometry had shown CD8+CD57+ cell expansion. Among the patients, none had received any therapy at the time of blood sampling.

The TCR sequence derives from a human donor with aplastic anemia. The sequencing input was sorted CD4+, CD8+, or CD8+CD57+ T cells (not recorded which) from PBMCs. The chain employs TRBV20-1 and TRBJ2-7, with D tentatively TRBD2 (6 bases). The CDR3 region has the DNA TGCAGTGCTTTCCCCGGGACTTTTTCCTACGAGCAGTACTTC. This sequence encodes CSAFPGTFSYEQYF.